One and the same sample provided the 10 T cell receptor beta chains below, sequenced in a study of neurological immune-mediated disorders. TCRdb reprocessed the 5' RACE reads via MiXCR and lists one record per CDR3 protein. The sample consists of tens of thousands of distinct CDR3 sequences, about 7% of them appearing once. Sequencing was performed on PBMCs. These receptors were collected from a woman in her 40s in good health.

This clonotype was recorded many times. The chain's CDR3 is CASSLYGNQPQHF. CDR3 nucleotide sequence: TGTGCCAGCAGCTTGTATGGAAATCAGCCCCAGCATTTT. The chain carries TRBV5-5 and TRBJ1-5; D gene unclear. The germline V gene has CDR1 SGHKS and CDR2 YYEKEE (reference sequence). With 1 base removed from V and 4 bases from J, the gap between germline ends came to 6 bases. The CDR3 has 13 residues.

This clonotype was seen at least ten times. The chain links TRBV5-1 to TRBJ2-7; tentative D call: TRBD2 (6 bases). Germline values: CDR1 SGHRS, CDR2 YFSETQ. The CDR3 totals 13 residues. The germline V and J ends were trimmed by 7 bases and 7 bases, with 18 bases remaining between them. The CDR3 loop reads CASGYQGGLEQYF. The CDR3 DNA reads TGCGCCAGCGGCTATCAAGGAGGGCTGGAGCAGTACTTC.

This clonotype was seen ten or more times. V gene TRBV29-1 combines with J gene TRBJ2-5, with 7 bases identical to TRBD1. Germline V gene sequence: CDR1 SQVTM, CDR2 ANQGSEA. The CDR3 loop spans 15 amino acids. The V gene end was trimmed by 4 bases and the J gene end by 7 bases; junction bases not matched to a gene: 15. The CDR3 sequence is CSVVLGRGTWGTQYF. As DNA, the CDR3 is TGCAGCGTTGTTCTGGGCAGGGGGACGTGGGGGACCCAGTACTTC.

This clonotype appeared many times. This chain uses TRBV10-3 with TRBJ2-5; D possibly corresponds to TRBD1 (5 bases). Trimming left V 4 bases short and J 2 bases short, with 8 bases between. The CDR3 runs 13 residues. Germline V gene data show CDR1 as ENHRY and CDR2 as SYGVKD. DNA of the CDR3: TGTGCCATCAGTGGACAGCCACAAGAGACCCAGTACTTC. As protein: CAISGQPQETQYF.

This clonotype was seen repeatedly, ten times or more. The rearrangement links TRBV7-9 to TRBJ1-1; D is ambiguous. There are 13 residues in the CDR3. Germline CDR1 SEHNR, CDR2 FQNEAQ (reference sequence). Trimming removed 6 bases at V and 7 bases at J, with 15 bases between. For the CDR3, the DNA is TGTGCCAGCAGGTTTTCCGAGGAGGGTGAAGCTTTCTTT. Translation gives CASRFSEEGEAFF.

This clonotype was detected ten times or more. The J gene is TRBJ2-1, the V gene TRBV28, with a possible D match to TRBD2 (6 bases). Looked up from germline, CDR1 is MDHEN and CDR2 is SYDVKM. The germline V and J ends were trimmed by 6 bases and 10 bases, with 25 bases remaining between them. The CDR3 is 16 residues long. CDR3 DNA: TGTGCCAGCAGCTCAATTGAAGGGGCATGGGGAGGAGAGCAGTTCTTC. Translating gives CASSSIEGAWGGEQFF.

This clonotype was seen at least ten times. V usage is TRBV7-9 and J usage is TRBJ2-3; TRBD1 agrees at 10 bases. The V and J ends lost 5 bases and 1 base, in that order; junction bases with no gene match: 6. CDR1 SEHNR and CDR2 FQNEAQ come from the germline V gene (reference sequence). CDR3 length: 16 residues. The CDR3 here is CASSETGGWGTDTQYF. In nucleotides, the CDR3 is TGTGCCAGCAGCGAGACAGGGGGCTGGGGCACAGATACGCAGTATTTT.

This clonotype was recorded many times. J is TRBJ1-1 and V is TRBV5-1; 8 bases match TRBD1. The CDR3 is made up of 14 amino acids. Germline trimming cut 0 bases from V and 4 bases from J; bases unmatched to any gene: 2. CDR1 is SGHRS and CDR2 is YFSETQ in the germline V gene. CDR3 protein: CASSLATGGTEAFF. For the CDR3, the DNA is TGCGCCAGCAGCTTGGCAACAGGGGGCACTGAAGCTTTCTTT.

This clonotype is judged medium-sized. The chain joins TRBV5-5 to TRBJ1-1, with D perhaps TRBD1 (6 bases). V was cut by 5 bases and J by 1 base, with 9 bases left in between. The CDR3 spans 13 residues. CDR1 is SGHKS and CDR2 is YYEKEE in the germline V gene (reference sequence). The DNA of the CDR3 is TGTGCCAGCAGTTCACAGGGGAACACTGAAGCTTTCTTT. It encodes CASSSQGNTEAFF.

This clonotype was seen ten or more times. V usage is TRBV5-1 and J usage is TRBJ2-2; TRBD1 is a possible D gene (5 bases). Germline lookup yields CDR1 SGHRS and CDR2 YFSETQ. The V end lost 7 bases, the J end lost 3 bases, and 13 bases lay between the germline ends. This CDR3 is built from 14 residues. CDR3: CASARVEDTGELFF. As DNA, the CDR3 is TGCGCCAGCGCCAGGGTTGAGGACACCGGGGAGCTGTTTTTT. The full variable domain, rest sourced from reference TRBV5-1 and TRBJ2-2, is KAGVTQTPRYLIKTRGQQVTLSCSPISGHRSVSWYQQTPGQGLQFLFEYFSETQRNKGNFPGRFSGRQFSNSRSEMNVSTLELGDSALYLCASARVEDTGELFFGEGSRLTVL.